These 16 T cell receptor beta chains were all obtained from the same sample, sequenced in a study of OX40 agonist ivuxolimab in advanced cancers. Assay used: immunoSEQ multiplex PCR; TCRdb lists only in-frame clones, some missing. The data show some 78,000 clones, with around 87% seen just once and 0.8% to 1% held by the top ten. Here the sequenced sample was CD4+ or CD8+ T cells sorted from blood, taken in a trial of the OX40 agonist ivuxolimab. These receptors were taken from an adult with an advanced solid tumor such as melanoma, head and neck, liver or kidney cancer.

The V gene is TRBV6-6, the J gene TRBJ2-3; possibly TRBD1 for D (5 bases). This CDR3 region has 14 residues. Germline V gene data show CDR1 as MNHNY and CDR2 as SVGAGI (reference sequence). The V end was cut by 8 bases, the J end by 10 bases, with 22 bases between. CDR3 loop: CASLPDIVGGAQYF. CDR3 sequence (DNA): TGTGCCAGCTTACCGGACATCGTAGGTGGGGCGCAGTATTTT.

A few counts support this clone. The gene calls are TRBV7-7 and TRBJ2-2; perhaps TRBD1 as D (6 bases). Germline-derived CDR1 and CDR2 are SSHAT and FNYEAQ (reference sequence). The ends were cut back, 4 bases at V and 5 bases at J, with 11 bases in the middle. The CDR3 is 14 amino acids. The CDR3 here is CASSSQQGTGELFF. The CDR3 nucleotides are TGTGCCAGCAGCTCCCAACAGGGTACCGGGGAGCTGTTTTTT.

Note on this clone: An end of the junction differs from the germline gene, which may be a read error. This chain connects TRBV13 to TRBJ2-3, with 10 positions matching TRBD2. The CDR3 is 14 residues long. CDR1 and CDR2 (germline): PRHDT, FYEKMQ (reference sequence). The CDR3 here is CASSLGAGGPVVDF. CDR3 DNA sequence: TGTGCCAGCAGCTTAGGAGCGGGGGGGCCCGTTGTGGATTTT.

The V gene is TRBV5-4, the J gene TRBJ1-2; D is possibly TRBD1 (5 bases). This CDR3 is 14 amino acids long. Trimming removed 5 bases at V and 4 bases at J, with 15 bases between. Germline lookup yields CDR1 SGHNT and CDR2 YYREEE (reference sequence). CDR3 residues: CASRLMTATYGYTF. The DNA of the CDR3 is TGTGCCAGCAGACTCATGACAGCGACCTATGGCTACACCTTC.

V is TRBV6-1 and J is TRBJ2-1; D remains ambiguous. The ends were cut back, 6 bases at V and 7 bases at J, with 16 bases in the middle. Germline V gene sequence: CDR1 MNHNS, CDR2 SASEGT. The CDR3 spans 14 residues. CDR3: CASSLIPRWNEQFF. As DNA, the CDR3 is TGTGCCAGCAGCCTTATTCCCCGTTGGAATGAGCAGTTCTTC.

The chain's CDR3 is CASSSAFFNYGYTF. The CDR3, as DNA: TGTGCCAGCAGTTCAGCCTTTTTTAACTATGGCTACACCTTC. V is TRBV6-5 and J is TRBJ1-2; D remains ambiguous. The CDR3 length is 14 residues. Trimming removed 4 bases at V and 1 base at J, with 10 bases between. From germline, CDR1 is MNHEY and CDR2 SVGAGI.

This chain uses TRBV5-4 with TRBJ2-6; no reliable D call. The length of the CDR3 is 15 residues. Trimming pared 2 bases from V and 4 bases from J, leaving 10 bases between. CDR1 and CDR2 from the germline V gene are SGHNT and YYREEE (reference sequence). This CDR3 reads CASSFLESGANVLTF. The CDR3 DNA reads as TGTGCCAGCAGCTTTCTGGAGTCCGGGGCCAACGTCCTGACTTTC.

The chain combines TRBV11-2 with TRBJ2-7; 7 bases are a match to TRBD1. Unmatched junction bases numbered 9, after V lost 6 bases and J lost 4 bases. The CDR3 has 14 residues. The germline V gene has CDR1 SGHAT and CDR2 FQNNGV. The CDR3, as DNA: TGTGCCAGCAGTCAGAACAGGGGAATTTACGAGCAGTACTTC. It yields the protein CASSQNRGIYEQYF. Supplemented by reference TRBV11-2 and TRBJ2-7, the full variable domain reads EAGVAQSPRYKIIEKRQSVAFWCNPISGHATLYWYQQILGQGPKLLIQFQNNGVVDDSQLPKDRFSAERLKGVDSTLKIQPAKLEDSAVYLCASSQNRGIYEQYFGPGTRLTVT.

V usage is TRBV2 and J usage is TRBJ2-3; D is undetermined. This CDR3 has 14 residues. The germline V gene has CDR1 SNHLY and CDR2 FYNNEI. V shed 0 bases and J shed 0 bases, with 4 bases lying between them. In nucleotides, the CDR3 is TGTGCCAGCAGTGAAGCCTTCAGCACAGATACGCAGTATTTT. It yields the protein CASSEAFSTDTQYF.

The V call is TRBV18, the J call TRBJ1-5, with D tentatively TRBD1 (5 bases). V dropped 3 bases and J dropped 7 bases, with 16 bases sitting between them. Germline-derived CDR1 and CDR2 are KGHSH and LQKENI. The CDR3 is 15 amino acids. CDR3 sequence reads: CASSPQGEREQPQHF. CDR3 sequence (DNA): TGTGCCAGCTCACCGCAGGGCGAGAGAGAACAGCCCCAGCATTTT.

There are a few counts of this clone. The CDR3 loop reads CASSDLGRGRVGELFF. CDR3 sequence (DNA): TGTGCCAGCAGTGACTTGGGCAGGGGGAGGGTCGGGGAGCTGTTTTTT. This chain links TRBV6-1 with TRBJ2-2; either TRBD1 or TRBD2 may supply D (7 bases each). V was pared by 3 bases and J by 7 bases, with 18 bases between. This CDR3 has 16 amino acids. CDR1 is MNHNS and CDR2 is SASEGT in the germline V gene.

The chain combines TRBV7-9 with TRBJ2-5; 8 bases fit TRBD1. The CDR3 is 17 residues long. The J segment lost 5 bases and the V segment lost 4 bases, leaving 15 bases of the junction unmatched. The germline gives CDR1 SEHNR, CDR2 FQNEAQ (reference sequence). This chain's CDR3 is CASSSRYRQGAEETQYF. The CDR3 nucleotides are TGTGCCAGCAGCTCCAGGTATAGGCAGGGGGCGGAGGAGACCCAGTACTTC. The entire variable domain, with the rest obtained from reference TRBV7-9 and TRBJ2-5, is as follows: DTGVSQNPRHKITKRGQNVTFRCDPISEHNRLYWYRQTLGQGPEFLTYFQNEAQLEKSRLLSDRFSAERPKGSFSTLEIQRTEQGDSAMYLCASSSRYRQGAEETQYFGPGTRLLVL.

The V call is TRBV5-1, the J call TRBJ2-3, with 9 nucleotides matching TRBD1. The germline V gene encodes CDR1 SGHRS and CDR2 YFSETQ. Trimming took 4 bases from V and 0 from J; bases not matched to a gene: 6. This CDR3 comprises 16 residues. In DNA form, the CDR3 reads TGCGCCAGCAGCCTATGGGGACAGGGAAGCACAGATACGCAGTATTTT. Protein product: CASSLWGQGSTDTQYF.

This rearrangement joins TRBV5-1 to TRBJ2-5; D not certain. CDR1 SGHRS and CDR2 YFSETQ come from the germline V gene. The V gene lost 2 bases and the J gene lost 1 base, with 6 bases spanning the gap. The CDR3 runs to 13 residues. DNA of the CDR3: TGCGCCAGCAGCTTTACCCCCCAAGAGACCCAGTACTTC. Translating it yields CASSFTPQETQYF.

J is TRBJ2-7 and V is TRBV4-1; 10 bases are a match to TRBD2. Looked up from germline, CDR1 is MGHRA and CDR2 is YSYEKL. V lost 5 bases to trimming and J lost 4 bases; unmatched junction nucleotides: 8. This CDR3 region has 15 residues. In nucleotides, the CDR3 is TGCGCCAGCAGCGTAGCGGGAGGTTTTACTTACGAGCAGTACTTC. Translated, it gives CASSVAGGFTYEQYF.

The rearrangement links TRBV6-6 to TRBJ1-5; 8 bases align to TRBD1. The CDR3 sequence is 15 residues long. V shed 1 base and J 7 bases; nucleotides not matched to a gene: 6. The V gene's germline CDR1 is MNHNY and CDR2 SVGAGI (reference sequence). CDR3 DNA: TGTGCCAGCAGTTACTTTGGACAGGGAGGACAGCCCCAGCATTTT. Its translation is CASSYFGQGGQPQHF.